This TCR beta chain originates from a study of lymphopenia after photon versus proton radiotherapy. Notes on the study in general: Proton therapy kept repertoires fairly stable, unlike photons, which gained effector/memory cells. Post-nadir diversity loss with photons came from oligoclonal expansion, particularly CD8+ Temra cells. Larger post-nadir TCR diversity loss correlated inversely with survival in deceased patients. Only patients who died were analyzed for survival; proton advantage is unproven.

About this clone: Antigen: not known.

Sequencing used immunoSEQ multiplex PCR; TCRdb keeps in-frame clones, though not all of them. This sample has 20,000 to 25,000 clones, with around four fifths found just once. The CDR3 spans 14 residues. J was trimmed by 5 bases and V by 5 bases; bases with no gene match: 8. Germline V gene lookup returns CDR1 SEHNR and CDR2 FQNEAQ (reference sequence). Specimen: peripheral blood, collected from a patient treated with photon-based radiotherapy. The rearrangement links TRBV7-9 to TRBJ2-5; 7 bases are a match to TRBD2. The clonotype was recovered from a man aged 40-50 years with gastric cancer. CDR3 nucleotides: TGTGCCAGCAGCGCCGGACTAGGTTGGGAGACCCAGTACTTC. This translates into CASSAGLGWETQYF.